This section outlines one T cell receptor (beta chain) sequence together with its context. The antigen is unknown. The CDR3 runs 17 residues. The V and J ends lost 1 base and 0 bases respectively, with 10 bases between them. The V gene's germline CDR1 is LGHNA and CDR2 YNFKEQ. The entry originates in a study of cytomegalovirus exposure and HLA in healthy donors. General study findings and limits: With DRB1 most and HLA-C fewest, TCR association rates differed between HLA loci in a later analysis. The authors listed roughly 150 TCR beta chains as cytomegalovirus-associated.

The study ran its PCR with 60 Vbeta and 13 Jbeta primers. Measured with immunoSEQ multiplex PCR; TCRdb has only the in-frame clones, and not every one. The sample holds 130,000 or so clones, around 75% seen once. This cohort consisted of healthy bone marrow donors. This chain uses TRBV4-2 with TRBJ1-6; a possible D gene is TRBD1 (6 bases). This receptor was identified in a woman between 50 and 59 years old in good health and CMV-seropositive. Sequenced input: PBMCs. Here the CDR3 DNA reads TGTGCCAGCAGCCAAGGAACAGGGAGCTCCTATAATTCACCCCTCCACTTT. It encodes CASSQGTGSSYNSPLHF.